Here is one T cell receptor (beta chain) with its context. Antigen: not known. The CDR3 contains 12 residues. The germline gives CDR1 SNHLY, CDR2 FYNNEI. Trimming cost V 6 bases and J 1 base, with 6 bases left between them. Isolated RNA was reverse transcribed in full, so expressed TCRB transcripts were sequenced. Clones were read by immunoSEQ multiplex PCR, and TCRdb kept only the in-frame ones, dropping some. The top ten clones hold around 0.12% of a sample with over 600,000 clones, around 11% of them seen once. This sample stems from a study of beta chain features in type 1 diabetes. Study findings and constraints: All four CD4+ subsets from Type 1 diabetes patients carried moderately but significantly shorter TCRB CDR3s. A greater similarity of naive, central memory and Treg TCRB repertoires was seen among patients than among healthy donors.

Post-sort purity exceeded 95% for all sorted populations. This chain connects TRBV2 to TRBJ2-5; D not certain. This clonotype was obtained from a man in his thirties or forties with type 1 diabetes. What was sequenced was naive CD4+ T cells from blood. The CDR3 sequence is CASRVGQETQYF. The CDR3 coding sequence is TGTGCCAGCAGGGTAGGCCAAGAGACCCAGTACTTC.